The subject of this entry is one T cell receptor (beta chain). What this receptor recognizes is not known. No qualities accompany the bases; no much larger clone lies one base away. These data are taken from a study of blood T cells in healthy people across ages (dated by TCRdb to the mid-2010s). A note on the overall study: Template switching captured roughly one uniquely barcoded TCR beta cDNA molecule per two T cells in model experiments. Using deep sequencing normalized with unique cDNA molecular identifiers, the study measured how TCR beta repertoire diversity changes with age. The donors were divided into four age groups: young (average around 15 years), middle-aged (about 40), aged (approximately 59) and long-lived (more than 75). To avoid experimental bias, donors of different ages were randomly spread across the sequencing lanes. The study analyzed two additional independent replicas of 1 million unique cDNA reads from the same blood draw for two donors, one aged 18 to 29 and one aged 80 or older.

Receptor amplification or capture employed 5' RACE. This sample was sequenced with an Illumina HiSeq 2500. A second PCR of roughly 7 to 12 cycles was performed with a sample-barcoded 5' primer and a J-beta primer mix. A template-switch 5' adaptor carrying 12 random nucleotides introduced a unique molecular identifier onto each TCR beta cDNA molecule. Each sample yielded at least 2.5 million CDR3-containing paired-end reads. First-strand cDNA synthesis was performed from all RNA using the Mint cDNA synthesis kit, with priming by a TRBC-specific oligonucleotide. Following uracil-DNA glycosylase treatment, all cDNA underwent a first 18-cycle PCR with the universal primers M1SS and BC2_uni_R. The authors' analysis ran thus. Normalization of each sample was performed by random selection of 1 million high-quality reads, each carrying a distinct molecular identifier. Reads sharing molecular identifiers were discarded rather than binned into consensus sequences. CDR3 identification, clonotype clustering and error correction used MiTCR with a Q25 quality threshold and the strictest error-elimination algorithm. A nonparametric unseen species model with Euler transformation was used to estimate a lower bound on total TCR beta diversity. TCRdb reran the public reads through fastp at Q25 and MiXCR, keeping productive beta chains. Merged by CDR3 protein, the rows form single entries marked with the most common genes and DNA. The V and J calls and clone size are TCRdb's, not the authors'. Within this sample are about 830,000 distinct CDR3 sequences, with about 59% of them counted one time only. Around a quarter of the sample goes to the ten largest clones.

What the research found in general, with its limitations: Because the CMV infection status of the donors was unknown, age-related changes in expanded clonotypes may potentially have been confounded. Conclusive comparison of naive and antigen-experienced compartments was prevented by the profiling of bulk unsorted PBMCs. As age increased, observed TCR beta diversity per million T cells dropped in a roughly linear way, and a significant reduction was already evident by age 40. Observed TCR beta diversity correlated strongly with the percentage of naive T cells measured by flow cytometry. Estimates of total diversity based on one million sequenced T cells were regarded as lower bounds and as underestimates. The long-lived group showed more naive CD4+ T cells, fewer expanded clones and increased TCR diversity than the aged group, suggesting age selection.

The CDR3 covers 20 residues, taking in both the cysteine and the phenylalanine. The entry retains the CDR3 DNA only, 60 bases that are in frame from base 1. The germline V and J ends show losses of 2 bases and 1 base respectively, and no gene match explains 15 bases of the junction. From the germline V gene (reference sequence), CDR1 is MNHEY and CDR2 is SMNVEV. The donors were roughly 40 Caucasian individuals from Russia, aged roughly 6 to 95 years, who were systemically healthy. Each donor gave around 9.9 milliliters of peripheral blood, collected into EDTA-treated Vacutainer tubes. Ficoll-Paque density-gradient centrifugation was used to isolate PBMCs, with at least 6.5 million per sample. Total RNA was extracted from PBMCs with Trizol reagent, with at least 6 micrograms obtained per sample. For every donor, flow cytometry on a PBMC aliquot measured the percentage of naive CD45RAhigh/CD27high T cells.

The source of this sequence is a man aged 25 to 45 in good health. This receptor chain uses TRBV27 and TRBJ2-3; 10 bases in between match TRBD2. Sequencing input: blood. The DNA is as follows: TGTGCCAGCAGTTTAATCGCTAGCGGGGGAGCTTACGTGGGCACAGATACGCAGTATTTT. It encodes CASSLIASGGAYVGTDTQYF.